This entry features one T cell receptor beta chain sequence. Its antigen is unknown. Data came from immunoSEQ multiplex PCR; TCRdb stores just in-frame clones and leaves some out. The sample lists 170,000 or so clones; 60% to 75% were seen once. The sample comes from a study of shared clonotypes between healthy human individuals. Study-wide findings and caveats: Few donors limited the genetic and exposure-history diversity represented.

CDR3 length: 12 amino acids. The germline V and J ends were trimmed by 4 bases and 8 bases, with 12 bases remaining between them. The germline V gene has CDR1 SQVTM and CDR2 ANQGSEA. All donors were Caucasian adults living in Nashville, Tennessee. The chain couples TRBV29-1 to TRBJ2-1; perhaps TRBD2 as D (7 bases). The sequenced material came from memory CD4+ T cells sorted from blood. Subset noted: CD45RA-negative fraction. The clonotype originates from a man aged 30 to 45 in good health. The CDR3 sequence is CSVVRGGYEQFF. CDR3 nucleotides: TGCAGCGTTGTTAGGGGGGGCTATGAGCAGTTCTTC.